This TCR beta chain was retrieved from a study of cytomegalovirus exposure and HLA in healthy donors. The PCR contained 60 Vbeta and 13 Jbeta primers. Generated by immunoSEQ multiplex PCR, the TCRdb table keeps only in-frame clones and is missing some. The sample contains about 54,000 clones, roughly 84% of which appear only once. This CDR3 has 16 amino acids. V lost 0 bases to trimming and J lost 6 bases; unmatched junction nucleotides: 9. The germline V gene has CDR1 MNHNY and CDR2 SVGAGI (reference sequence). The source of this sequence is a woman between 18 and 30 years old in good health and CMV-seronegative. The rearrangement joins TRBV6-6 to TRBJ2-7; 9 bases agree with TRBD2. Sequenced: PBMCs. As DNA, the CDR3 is TGTGCCAGCAGTTACTCTACGGCTAGCGGGACGGTCGAGCAGTACTTC. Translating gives CASSYSTASGTVEQYF.